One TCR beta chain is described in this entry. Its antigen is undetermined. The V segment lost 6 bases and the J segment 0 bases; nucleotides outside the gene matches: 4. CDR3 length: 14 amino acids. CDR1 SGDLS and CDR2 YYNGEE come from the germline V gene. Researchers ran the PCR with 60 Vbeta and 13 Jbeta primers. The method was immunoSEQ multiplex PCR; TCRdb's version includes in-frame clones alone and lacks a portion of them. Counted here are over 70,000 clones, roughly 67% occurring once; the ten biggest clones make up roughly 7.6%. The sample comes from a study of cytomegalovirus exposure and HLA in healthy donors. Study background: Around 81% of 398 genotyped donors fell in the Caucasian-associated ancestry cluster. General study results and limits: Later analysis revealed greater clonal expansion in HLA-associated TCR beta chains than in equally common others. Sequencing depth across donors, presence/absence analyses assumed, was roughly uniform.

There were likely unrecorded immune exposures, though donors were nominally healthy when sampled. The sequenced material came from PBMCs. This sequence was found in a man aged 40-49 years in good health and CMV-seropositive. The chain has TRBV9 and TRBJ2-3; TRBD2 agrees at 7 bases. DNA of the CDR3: TGTGCCAGCACTGGCGGGAGAAGCACAGATACGCAGTATTTT. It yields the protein CASTGGRSTDTQYF.